What follows is one TCR beta chain and its context. Its antigen remains unidentified. A read error may account for a junction end that differs from germline. These data come from a study of post-analysis software for immune sequencing data. Study-level points and caveats: Higher frequency in patients than in controls was seen for roughly five TRBV segments, with TRBV5-6, TRBV5-1 and TRBV20-1 among them. Pronounced co-clustering by F measure was evident among identically batched samples.

This CDR3 spans 17 amino acids. The germline gives CDR1 DFQATT, CDR2 SNEGSKA (reference sequence). Libraries were made from TCR beta cDNA, and they carried unique molecular identifiers. Each CDR3 protein is one row after TCRdb ran MiXCR on the PCR reads. The table lists approximately 730,000 distinct CDR3 sequences, roughly 50% of them singletons. Sequenced sample: blood. The chain joins TRBV20-1 to TRBJ1-5; D remains ambiguous. The sequence came from a girl aged 10 to 17 with multiple sclerosis. The CDR3 DNA reads as TGCAGTACTAGACAAACACCGGGAGGGAAGAACAATCAGCCCCAGCATTTT. This translates into CSTRQTPGGKNNQPQHF.